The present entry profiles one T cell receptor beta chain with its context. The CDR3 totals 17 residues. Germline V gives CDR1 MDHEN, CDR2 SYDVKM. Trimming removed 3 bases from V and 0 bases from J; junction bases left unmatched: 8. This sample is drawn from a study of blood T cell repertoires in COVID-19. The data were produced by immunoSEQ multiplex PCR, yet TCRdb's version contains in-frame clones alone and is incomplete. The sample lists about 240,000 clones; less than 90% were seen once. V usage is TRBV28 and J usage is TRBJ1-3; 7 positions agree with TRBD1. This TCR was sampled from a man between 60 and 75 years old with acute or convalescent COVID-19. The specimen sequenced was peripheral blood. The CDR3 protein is CASSLRQGVSSGNTIYF. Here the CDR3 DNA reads TGTGCCAGCAGTTTGCGGCAGGGGGTCTCCTCTGGAAACACCATATATTTT.